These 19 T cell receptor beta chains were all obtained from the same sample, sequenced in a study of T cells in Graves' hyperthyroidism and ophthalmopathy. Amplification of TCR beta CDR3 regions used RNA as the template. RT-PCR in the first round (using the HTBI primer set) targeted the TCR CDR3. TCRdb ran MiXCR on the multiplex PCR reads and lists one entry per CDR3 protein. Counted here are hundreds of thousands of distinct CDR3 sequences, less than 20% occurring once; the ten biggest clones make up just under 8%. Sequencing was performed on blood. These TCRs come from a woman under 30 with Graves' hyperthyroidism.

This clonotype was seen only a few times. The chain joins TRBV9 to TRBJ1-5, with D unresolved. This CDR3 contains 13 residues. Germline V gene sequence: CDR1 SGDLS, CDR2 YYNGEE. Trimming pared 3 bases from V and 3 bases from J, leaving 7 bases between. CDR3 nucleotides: TGTGCCAGCAGCGCAGAAGACAATCAGCCCCAGCATTTT. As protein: CASSAEDNQPQHF.

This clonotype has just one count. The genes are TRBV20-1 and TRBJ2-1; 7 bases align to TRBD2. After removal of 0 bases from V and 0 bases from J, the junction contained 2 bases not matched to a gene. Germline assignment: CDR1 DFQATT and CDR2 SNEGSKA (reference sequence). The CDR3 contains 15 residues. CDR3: CSARDRGSSYNEQFF. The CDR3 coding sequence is TGCAGTGCTAGAGATCGCGGGAGCTCCTACAATGAGCAGTTCTTC.

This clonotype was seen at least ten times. DNA of the CDR3: TGTGCCAGCAGCGTACAGGGAATGGGGGAGCAGTACTTC. It translates to CASSVQGMGEQYF. The J gene is TRBJ2-7, the V gene TRBV9, with D perhaps matching TRBD1 (5 bases). V was cut by 1 base and J by 7 bases, with 12 bases left in between. The CDR3 consists of 13 residues. The germline gives CDR1 SGDLS, CDR2 YYNGEE.

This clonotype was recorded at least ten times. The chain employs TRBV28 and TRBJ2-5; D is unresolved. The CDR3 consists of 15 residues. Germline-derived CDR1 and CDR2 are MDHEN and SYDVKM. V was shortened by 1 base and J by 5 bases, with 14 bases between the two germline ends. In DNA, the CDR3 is TGTGCCAGCAGTTTATCAGTCAACACCAGGGAGACCCAGTACTTC. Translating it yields CASSLSVNTRETQYF.

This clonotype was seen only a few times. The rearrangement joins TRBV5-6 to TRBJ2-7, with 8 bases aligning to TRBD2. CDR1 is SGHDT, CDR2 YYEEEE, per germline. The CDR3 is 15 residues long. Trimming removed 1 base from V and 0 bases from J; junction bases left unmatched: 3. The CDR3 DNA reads TGTGCCAGCAGCTTGTGGCGGGGGGACTCCTACGAGCAGTACTTC. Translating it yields CASSLWRGDSYEQYF.

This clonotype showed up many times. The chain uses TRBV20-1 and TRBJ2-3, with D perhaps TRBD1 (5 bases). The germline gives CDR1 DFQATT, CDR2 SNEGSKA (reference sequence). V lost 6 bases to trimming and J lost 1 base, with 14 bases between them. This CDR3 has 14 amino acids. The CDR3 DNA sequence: TGCAGTGCCCTAGAGACGACAGGCACAGATACGCAGTATTTT. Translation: CSALETTGTDTQYF.

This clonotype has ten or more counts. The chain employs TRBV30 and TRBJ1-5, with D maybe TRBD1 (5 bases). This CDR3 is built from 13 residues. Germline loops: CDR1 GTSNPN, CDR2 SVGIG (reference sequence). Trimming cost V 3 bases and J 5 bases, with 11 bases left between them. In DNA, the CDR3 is TGTGCCTGGAGCCTCATGGGGGATCAGCCCCAGCATTTT. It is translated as CAWSLMGDQPQHF.

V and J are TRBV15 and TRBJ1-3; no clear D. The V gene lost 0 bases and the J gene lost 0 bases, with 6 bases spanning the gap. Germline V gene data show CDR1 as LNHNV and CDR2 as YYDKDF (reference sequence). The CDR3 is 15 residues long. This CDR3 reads CATSRDQASGNTIYF. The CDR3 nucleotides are TGTGCCACCAGCAGAGATCAAGCCTCTGGAAACACCATATATTTT.

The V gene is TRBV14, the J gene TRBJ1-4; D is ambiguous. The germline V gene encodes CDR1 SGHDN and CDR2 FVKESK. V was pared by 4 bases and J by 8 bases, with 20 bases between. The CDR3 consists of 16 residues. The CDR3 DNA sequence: TGTGCCAGCAGCCCCGGTAGGACCCAGTGGTCCGAAAAACTGTTTTTT. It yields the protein CASSPGRTQWSEKLFF.

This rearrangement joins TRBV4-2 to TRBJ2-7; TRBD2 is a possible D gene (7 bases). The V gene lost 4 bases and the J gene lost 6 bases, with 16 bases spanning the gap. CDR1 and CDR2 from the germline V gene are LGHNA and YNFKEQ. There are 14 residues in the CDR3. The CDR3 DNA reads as TGTGCCAGCAGCCCCTTTAGGGGGGGGAGCGAGCAGTACTTC. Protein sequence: CASSPFRGGSEQYF.

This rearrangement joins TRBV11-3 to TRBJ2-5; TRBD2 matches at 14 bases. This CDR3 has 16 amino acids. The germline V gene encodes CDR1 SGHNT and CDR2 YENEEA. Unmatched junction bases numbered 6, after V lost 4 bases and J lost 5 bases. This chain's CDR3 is CASSSGLAGVGETQYF. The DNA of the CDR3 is TGTGCCAGCAGCTCGGGACTAGCGGGAGTAGGGGAGACCCAGTACTTC.

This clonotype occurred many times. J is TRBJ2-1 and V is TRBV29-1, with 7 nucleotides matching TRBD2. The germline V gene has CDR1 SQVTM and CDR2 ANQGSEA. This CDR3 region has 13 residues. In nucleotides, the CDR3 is TGCAGTGGGGGGGAGTCCTCCTACAATGAGCAGTTCTTC. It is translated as CSGGESSYNEQFF.

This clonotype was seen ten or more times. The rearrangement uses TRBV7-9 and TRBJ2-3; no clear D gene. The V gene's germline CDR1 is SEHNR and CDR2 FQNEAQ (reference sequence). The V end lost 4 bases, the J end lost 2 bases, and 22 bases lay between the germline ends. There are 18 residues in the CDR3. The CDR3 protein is CASSSPTSSLGNTDTQYF. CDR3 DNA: TGTGCCAGCAGCTCCCCCACCTCTTCGTTGGGTAACACAGATACGCAGTATTTT. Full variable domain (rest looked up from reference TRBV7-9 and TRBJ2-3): DTGVSQNPRHKITKRGQNVTFRCDPISEHNRLYWYRQTLGQGPEFLTYFQNEAQLEKSRLLSDRFSAERPKGSFSTLEIQRTEQGDSAMYLCASSSPTSSLGNTDTQYFGPGTRLTVL.

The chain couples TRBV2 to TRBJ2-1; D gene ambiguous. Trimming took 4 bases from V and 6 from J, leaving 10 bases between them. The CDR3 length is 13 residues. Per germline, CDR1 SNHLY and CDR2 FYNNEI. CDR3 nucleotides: TGTGCCAGCAGTGCCAAAACCGGCAATGAGCAGTTCTTC. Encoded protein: CASSAKTGNEQFF.

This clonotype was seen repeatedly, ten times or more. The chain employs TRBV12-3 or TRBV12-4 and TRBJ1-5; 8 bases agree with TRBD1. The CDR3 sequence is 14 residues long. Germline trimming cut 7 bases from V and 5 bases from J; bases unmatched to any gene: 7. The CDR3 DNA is TGTGCCAGCATGGTCCGGGACAGGTATCAGCCCCAGCATTTT. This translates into CASMVRDRYQPQHF.

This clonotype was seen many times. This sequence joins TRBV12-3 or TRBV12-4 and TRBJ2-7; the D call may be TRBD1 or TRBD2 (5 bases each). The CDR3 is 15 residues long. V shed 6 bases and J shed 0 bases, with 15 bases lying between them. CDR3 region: CASSRTGTDSYEQYF. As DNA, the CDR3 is TGTGCCAGCAGCCGGACTGGGACGGACTCCTACGAGCAGTACTTC.

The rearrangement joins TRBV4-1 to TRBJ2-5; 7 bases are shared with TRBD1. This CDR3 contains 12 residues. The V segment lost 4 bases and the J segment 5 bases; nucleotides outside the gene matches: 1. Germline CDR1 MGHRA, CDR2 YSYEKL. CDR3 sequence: CASSLQGETQYF. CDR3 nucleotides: TGCGCCAGCAGCCTACAGGGGGAGACCCAGTACTTC.

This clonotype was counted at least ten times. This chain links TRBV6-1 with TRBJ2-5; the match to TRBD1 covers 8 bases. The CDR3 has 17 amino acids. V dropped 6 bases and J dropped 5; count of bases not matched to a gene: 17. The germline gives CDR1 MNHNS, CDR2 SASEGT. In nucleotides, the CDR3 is TGTGCCAGCAGACTTTCCAGCTGGACAGGGAAAAAGGAGACCCAGTACTTC. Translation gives CASRLSSWTGKKETQYF.

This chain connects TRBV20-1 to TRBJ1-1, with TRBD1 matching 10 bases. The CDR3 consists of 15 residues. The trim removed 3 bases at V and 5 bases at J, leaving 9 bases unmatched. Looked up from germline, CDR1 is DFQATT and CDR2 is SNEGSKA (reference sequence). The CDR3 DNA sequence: TGCAGTGCTAGGGTGACAGGGGGCAGGGGAACTGAAGCTTTCTTT. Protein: CSARVTGGRGTEAFF.